This T cell receptor beta chain was sequenced in a study of blood T cell repertoires in COVID-19. Study details: Acute and convalescent COVID-19 specimens originated in the United States, Italy and Spain.

V lost 2 bases and J lost 10, with 15 bases in between. Germline-derived CDR1 and CDR2 are SGHVS and FQNEAQ. This CDR3 region has 15 residues. Original processing notes: From reference gene primer amplification, estimates of nucleated cell counts were derived. Measured with immunoSEQ multiplex PCR; TCRdb has only the in-frame clones, and not every one. V and J calls and clone size follow that table, whereas D and trimming were derived from the DNA. The table has roughly 140,000 clones, 80% to 90% seen once. The TCR sequence derives from a woman aged 45-65 years in a cohort sampled during active or convalescent COVID-19. Material: peripheral blood. The chain recombines TRBV7-8 with TRBJ1-6; D remains ambiguous. The CDR3 nucleotides read TGTGCCAGCAGCTTAATGCAGGTTATTGGGTCACCCCTCCACTTT. It encodes CASSLMQVIGSPLHF.